These 14 T cell receptor beta chains were sequenced from one sample in a study of shared clonotypes between healthy human individuals. Naive CD8 cells comprised CD45RO-negative, CCR7-positively selected cells, excluding terminally differentiated effector memory CD45RA+ cells. TCRdb's copy holds only in-frame clones and misses some; the assay was immunoSEQ multiplex PCR. The table has about 1.9 million clones, around 95% seen once; the top ten hold over 1.5%. Sequencing was done on a sample of naive CD8+ T cells from PBMCs. The origin of the receptors is a man between 18 and 29 years old in good health. Some clones in this sample may be carry-over from other donors' samples.

The rearrangement uses TRBV29-1 and TRBJ2-1, with 11 bases that match TRBD2. Germline trimming cut 4 bases from V and 3 bases from J; bases unmatched to any gene: 5. In germline, CDR1 is SQVTM, CDR2 ANQGSEA. CDR3 length: 15 residues. The CDR3 region is CSVAGTSGIYNEQFF. CDR3 nucleotides: TGCAGCGTTGCCGGGACTAGCGGTATCTACAATGAGCAGTTCTTC.

V gene TRBV4-1 combines with J gene TRBJ1-1; 7 bases are a match to TRBD1. J lost 0 bases, V lost 3 bases, and 7 bases had no gene match. CDR1 and CDR2 (germline): MGHRA, YSYEKL. The CDR3 has 16 amino acids. DNA for the CDR3: TGCGCCAGCAGCCACGGGACAGCCGCCTTGAACACTGAAGCTTTCTTT. Its protein product is CASSHGTAALNTEAFF.

The genes are TRBV10-2 and TRBJ2-2; no clear D gene. Per the germline V gene, CDR1 is WSHSY and CDR2 is SAAADI. The ends were cut back, 0 bases at V and 5 bases at J, with 4 bases in the middle. The CDR3 is made up of 13 amino acids. The CDR3 bases are TGCGCCAGCAGTGAGTCGGGAACCGGGGAGCTGTTTTTT. Encoded protein: CASSESGTGELFF.

The rearrangement links TRBV5-4 to TRBJ2-7, with 7 bases fitting TRBD1. This CDR3 region has 14 residues. V lost 2 bases to trimming and J lost 3 bases; unmatched junction nucleotides: 5. The V gene's germline CDR1 is SGHNT and CDR2 YYREEE (reference sequence). The CDR3 nucleotides read TGTGCCAGCAGCTTCCGGGACAGCTTCTACGAGCAGTACTTC. As protein: CASSFRDSFYEQYF.

This chain links TRBV28 with TRBJ1-2; D gene uncertain. This CDR3 region has 13 residues. V lost 2 bases to trimming and J lost 2 bases, with 6 bases between them. Germline CDR1 is MDHEN and CDR2 is SYDVKM. CDR3 nucleotide sequence: TGTGCCAGCAGTTTAATCTCGAACTATGGCTACACCTTC. Protein sequence: CASSLISNYGYTF.

The chain couples TRBV27 to TRBJ2-5, with a tentative D call TRBD1 (6 bases). Trimming shortened V by 0 bases and J by 0 bases, and 14 bases separated the two germline ends. CDR1 and CDR2 (germline): MNHEY, SMNVEV (reference sequence). The CDR3 is made up of 17 amino acids. The CDR3 DNA sequence: TGTGCCAGCAGTTTATCCTGGGCAGGGGAGTACCAAGAGACCCAGTACTTC. Residues: CASSLSWAGEYQETQYF.

The chain combines TRBV27 with TRBJ2-7; a possible D gene is TRBD1 (5 bases). This CDR3 has 15 residues. V lost 3 bases and J lost 1, with 13 bases in between. The germline V gene has CDR1 MNHEY and CDR2 SMNVEV (reference sequence). CDR3: CASSFGAEVSYEQYF. The CDR3 nucleotides read TGTGCCAGCAGTTTTGGGGCCGAGGTTTCCTACGAGCAGTACTTC.

V gene TRBV4-1 combines with J gene TRBJ1-3; D call uncertain. Per the germline V gene, CDR1 is MGHRA and CDR2 is YSYEKL. CDR3 size: 16 residues. V lost 0 bases, J lost 0 bases, and 9 bases lay in between. As DNA, the CDR3 is TGCGCCAGCAGCCAAGATCATTTGGGCTCTGGAAACACCATATATTTT. This sequence encodes CASSQDHLGSGNTIYF.

The J gene is TRBJ2-3, the V gene TRBV9, with TRBD1 identical over 9 bases. The CDR3 covers 21 residues. CDR1 and CDR2 from the germline V gene are SGDLS and YYNGEE. V lost 4 bases to trimming and J lost 0 bases; unmatched junction nucleotides: 21. CDR3 sequence (DNA): TGTGCCAGCAGCACAACCGTGGGGACAGGGCAGGAGGTGGGAAGCACAGATACGCAGTATTTT. Its protein product is CASSTTVGTGQEVGSTDTQYF.

The gene calls are TRBV28 and TRBJ1-1; D possibly corresponds to TRBD1 (5 bases). With 3 bases removed from V and 6 bases from J, the gap between germline ends came to 23 bases. Germline-derived CDR1 and CDR2 are MDHEN and SYDVKM. The CDR3 has 17 residues. CDR3 sequence (DNA): TGTGCCAGCAGTTTGGTACTGACCAGGGAAGTGCCCGCTGAAGCTTTCTTT. Its protein product is CASSLVLTREVPAEAFF.

CDR3 sequence: CASSLVSSGVSYEQYF. The CDR3 region has the DNA TGTGCCAGCAGCTTAGTATCTAGCGGGGTCTCCTACGAGCAGTACTTC. The chain employs TRBV13 and TRBJ2-7; 9 nucleotides line up with TRBD2. CDR1 PRHDT and CDR2 FYEKMQ come from the germline V gene (reference sequence). The CDR3 consists of 16 residues. Trimming took 1 base from V and 0 from J; bases not matched to a gene: 4.

On this clone itself: This sample includes further DNA sequences coding for the same CDR3. The CDR3 loop is CASSFSGNQPQHF. In DNA form, the CDR3 reads TGTGCCAGCAGTTTCAGCGGCAATCAGCCCCAGCATTTT. The chain employs TRBV28 and TRBJ1-5; D gene uncertain. Trimming stripped 3 bases from V and 2 bases from J, with 5 bases between. CDR1 and CDR2 from the germline V gene are MDHEN and SYDVKM. This CDR3 has 13 residues.

The chain joins TRBV7-9 to TRBJ2-1, with D perhaps TRBD2 (6 bases). V gave up 5 bases and J gave up 1 base, with 12 bases separating them. The CDR3 contains 15 residues. Germline values: CDR1 SEHNR, CDR2 FQNEAQ (reference sequence). The CDR3 DNA reads TGTGCCAGCAGCCATTCGGGGGTGTCCTACAATGAGCAGTTCTTC. Its protein is CASSHSGVSYNEQFF.

The chain has TRBV7-9 and TRBJ1-2; TRBD1 agrees at 9 bases. CDR3 length: 15 amino acids. Germline V gene data show CDR1 as SEHNR and CDR2 as FQNEAQ (reference sequence). V was clipped by 7 bases and J by 6 bases; unmatched bases: 12. The CDR3 here is CASTENDRGGHGYTF. For the CDR3, the DNA is TGTGCCAGCACCGAAAACGACAGGGGGGGTCATGGCTACACCTTC. The full variable domain, in which reference TRBV7-9 and TRBJ1-2 provide the parts outside the CDR3, is DTGVSQNPRHKITKRGQNVTFRCDPISEHNRLYWYRQTLGQGPEFLTYFQNEAQLEKSRLLSDRFSAERPKGSFSTLEIQRTEQGDSAMYLCASTENDRGGHGYTFGSGTRLTVV.